One and the same sample provided the 7 T cell receptor beta chains below, sequenced in a study of blood T cell repertoires in COVID-19. Assay used: immunoSEQ multiplex PCR; TCRdb lists only in-frame clones, some missing. The repertoire holds about 180,000 clones, with 86% as singletons. Source material: peripheral blood. These receptors came from a woman aged 25 to 39 with active or convalescent COVID-19.

The rearrangement uses TRBV24-1 and TRBJ2-2; 8 bases are shared with TRBD1. The CDR3 runs to 15 residues. CDR1 is KGHDR and CDR2 is SFDVKD in the germline V gene. V was clipped by 3 bases and J by 4 bases; unmatched bases: 3. CDR3 region: CATSDPTGGTGELFF. CDR3 in DNA: TGTGCCACCAGTGATCCTACAGGGGGCACCGGGGAGCTGTTTTTT.

The rearrangement links TRBV9 to TRBJ1-6; D possibly corresponds to TRBD1 (5 bases). The germline CDR1 and CDR2 sequences are SGDLS and YYNGEE. This CDR3 spans 16 amino acids. With 4 bases removed from V and 6 bases from J, the gap between germline ends came to 17 bases. The CDR3: CASSPLGTGLNSPLHF. CDR3 nucleotide sequence: TGTGCCAGCAGCCCACTCGGGACGGGACTTAATTCACCCCTCCACTTT.

The DNA of the CDR3 is TGTGCCAGCAGCCCCCCGGACAGGGCCTACGAGCAGTACTTC. Encoded protein: CASSPPDRAYEQYF. The genes are TRBV7-9 and TRBJ2-7, with 8 bases identical to TRBD1. The CDR3 is made up of 14 amino acids. Germline CDR1 is SEHNR and CDR2 is FQNEAQ (reference sequence). With V trimmed by 5 bases and J by 2 bases, 5 bases remained unmatched.

The V call is TRBV7-9, the J call TRBJ1-2; no clear D. The CDR3 runs 13 residues. Trimming shortened V by 4 bases and J by 4 bases, and 10 bases separated the two germline ends. Germline lookup yields CDR1 SEHNR and CDR2 FQNEAQ (reference sequence). CDR3 in DNA: TGTGCCAGCAGCTCGGGATCCCTCTATGGCTACACCTTC. It codes for CASSSGSLYGYTF.

V usage is TRBV5-8 and J usage is TRBJ1-5; TRBD1 matches at 8 bases. The V gene end was trimmed by 4 bases and the J gene end by 4 bases; junction bases not matched to a gene: 4. In germline, CDR1 is SGHTS, CDR2 YDEGEE. The CDR3 consists of 14 residues. CDR3 sequence (DNA): TGTGCCAGCAGCGATTACAGGGGGAATCAGCCCCAGCATTTT. Translating gives CASSDYRGNQPQHF.

The chain joins TRBV6-5 to TRBJ2-7; D possibly corresponds to TRBD1 (6 bases). V was clipped by 5 bases and J by 7 bases, with 18 bases between them. The CDR3 sequence is 14 residues long. Germline CDR1 MNHEY, CDR2 SVGAGI. The CDR3 loop reads CASSQQGSSVEQYF. CDR3 coding DNA: TGTGCCAGCAGTCAACAGGGCTCCTCGGTTGAGCAGTACTTC.

This clone has a handful of counts. The same CDR3 also results from other DNA sequences found in this sample. The chain is built from TRBV27 and TRBJ1-4; tentatively, D is TRBD1 (6 bases). Looked up from germline, CDR1 is MNHEY and CDR2 is SMNVEV (reference sequence). This CDR3 has 14 amino acids. Trimming stripped 6 bases from V and 3 bases from J, with 11 bases between. The CDR3 reads CASSLRGSNEKLFF. The CDR3 DNA reads TGTGCCAGCAGCTTGAGGGGGTCTAATGAAAAACTGTTTTTT. The complete variable domain, with remaining parts taken from reference TRBV27 and TRBJ1-4, reads EAQVTQNPRYLITVTGKKLTVTCSQNMNHEYMSWYRQDPGLGLRQIYYSMNVEVTDKGDVPEGYKVSRKEKRNFPLILESPSPNQTSLYFCASSLRGSNEKLFFGSGTQLSVL.